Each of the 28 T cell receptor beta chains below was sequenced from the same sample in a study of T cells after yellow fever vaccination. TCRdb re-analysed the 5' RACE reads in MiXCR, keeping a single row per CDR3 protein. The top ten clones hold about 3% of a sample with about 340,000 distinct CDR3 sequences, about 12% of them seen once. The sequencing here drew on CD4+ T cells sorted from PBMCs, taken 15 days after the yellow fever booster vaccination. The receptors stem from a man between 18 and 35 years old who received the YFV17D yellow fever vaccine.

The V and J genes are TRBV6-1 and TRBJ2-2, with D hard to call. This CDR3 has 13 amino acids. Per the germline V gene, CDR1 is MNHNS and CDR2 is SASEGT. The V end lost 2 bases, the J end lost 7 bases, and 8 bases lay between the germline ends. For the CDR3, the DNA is TGTGCCAGCAGTGAATGGTATGGCGGGGAGCTGTTTTTT. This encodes CASSEWYGGELFF.

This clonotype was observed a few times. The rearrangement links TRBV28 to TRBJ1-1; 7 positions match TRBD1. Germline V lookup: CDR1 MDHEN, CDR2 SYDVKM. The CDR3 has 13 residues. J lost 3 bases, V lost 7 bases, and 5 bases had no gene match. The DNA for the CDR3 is TGTGCCAGCACCACCGGGACAGACACTGAAGCTTTCTTT. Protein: CASTTGTDTEAFF.

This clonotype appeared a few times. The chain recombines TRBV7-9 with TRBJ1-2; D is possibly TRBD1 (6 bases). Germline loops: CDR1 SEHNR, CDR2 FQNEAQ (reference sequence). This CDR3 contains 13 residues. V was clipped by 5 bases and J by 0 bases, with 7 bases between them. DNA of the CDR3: TGTGCCAGCAGCGGGGGCCCTAACTATGGCTACACCTTC. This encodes CASSGGPNYGYTF. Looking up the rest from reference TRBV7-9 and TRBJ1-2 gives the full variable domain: DTGVSQNPRHKITKRGQNVTFRCDPISEHNRLYWYRQTLGQGPEFLTYFQNEAQLEKSRLLSDRFSAERPKGSFSTLEIQRTEQGDSAMYLCASSGGPNYGYTFGSGTRLTVV.

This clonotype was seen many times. CDR3 in DNA: TGCGCCAGCAGCTTGGATCCGAGCTCCTACGAGCAGTACGTC. This translates into CASSLDPSSYEQYV. The chain combines TRBV5-1 with TRBJ2-7, with D unclear. Trimming removed 0 bases from V and 0 bases from J, with 7 bases in between. The CDR3 sequence is 14 residues long. CDR1 is SGHRS, CDR2 YFSETQ, per germline.

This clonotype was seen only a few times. The CDR3 reads CAISEPDSYTGELFF. The CDR3 DNA is TGTGCCATCAGTGAGCCCGACTCATACACCGGGGAGCTGTTTTTT. The V and J genes are TRBV10-3 and TRBJ2-2; D remains ambiguous. CDR1 ENHRY and CDR2 SYGVKD come from the germline V gene. CDR3 length: 15 amino acids. V was shortened by 2 bases and J by 3 bases, with 10 bases between the two germline ends.

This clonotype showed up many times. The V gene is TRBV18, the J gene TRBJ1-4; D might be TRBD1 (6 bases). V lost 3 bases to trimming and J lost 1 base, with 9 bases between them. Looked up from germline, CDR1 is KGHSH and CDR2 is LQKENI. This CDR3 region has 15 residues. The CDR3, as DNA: TGTGCCAGCTCACCCCGGACAGTAACTAATGAAAAACTGTTTTTT. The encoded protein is CASSPRTVTNEKLFF.

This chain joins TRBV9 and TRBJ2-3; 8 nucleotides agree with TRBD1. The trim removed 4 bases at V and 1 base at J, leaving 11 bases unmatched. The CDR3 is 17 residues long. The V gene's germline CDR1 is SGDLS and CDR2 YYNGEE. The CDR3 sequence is CASSPRTGTVGTDTQYF. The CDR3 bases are TGTGCCAGCAGCCCACGGACAGGGACTGTGGGCACAGATACGCAGTATTTT.

The DNA of the CDR3 is TGCGCCAGCAGCTTGGCCTTTAACACTGAAGCTTTCTTT. Translation gives CASSLAFNTEAFF. V and J are TRBV5-1 and TRBJ1-1; no clear D. The CDR3 spans 13 residues. Germline CDR1 SGHRS, CDR2 YFSETQ. V was cut by 0 bases and J by 2 bases, with 5 bases left in between.

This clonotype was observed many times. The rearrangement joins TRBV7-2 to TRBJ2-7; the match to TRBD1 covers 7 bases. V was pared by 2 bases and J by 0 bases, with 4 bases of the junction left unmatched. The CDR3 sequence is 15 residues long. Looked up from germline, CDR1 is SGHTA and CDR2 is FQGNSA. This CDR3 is CASSLSWDSSYEQYF. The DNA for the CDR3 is TGTGCCAGCAGCTTATCCTGGGACAGCTCCTACGAGCAGTACTTC.

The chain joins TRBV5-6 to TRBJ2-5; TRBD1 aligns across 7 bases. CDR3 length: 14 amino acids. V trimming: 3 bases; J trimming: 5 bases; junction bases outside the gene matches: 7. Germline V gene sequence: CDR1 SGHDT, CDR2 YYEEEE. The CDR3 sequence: CASSSTGSSETQYF. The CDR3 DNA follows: TGTGCCAGCAGCTCGACAGGGAGTAGCGAGACCCAGTACTTC. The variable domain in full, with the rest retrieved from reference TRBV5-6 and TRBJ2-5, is DAGVTQSPTHLIKTRGQQVTLRCSPKSGHDTVSWYQQALGQGPQFIFQYYEEEERQRGNFPDRFSGHQFPNYSSELNVNALLLGDSALYLCASSSTGSSETQYFGPGTRLLVL.

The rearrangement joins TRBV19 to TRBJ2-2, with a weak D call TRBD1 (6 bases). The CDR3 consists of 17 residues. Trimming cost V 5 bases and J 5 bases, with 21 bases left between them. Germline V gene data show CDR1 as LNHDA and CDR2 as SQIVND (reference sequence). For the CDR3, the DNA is TGTGCCAGTAGTTCCCCGGGCAGGGGCGAGAAGACCGGGGAGCTGTTTTTT. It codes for CASSSPGRGEKTGELFF.

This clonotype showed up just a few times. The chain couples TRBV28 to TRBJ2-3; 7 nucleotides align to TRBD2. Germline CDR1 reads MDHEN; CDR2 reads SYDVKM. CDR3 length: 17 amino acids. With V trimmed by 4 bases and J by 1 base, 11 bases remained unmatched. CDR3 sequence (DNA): TGTGCCAGCAGTTCCCCCCTGAGCGGGGAGGGCACAGATACGCAGTATTTT. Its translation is CASSSPLSGEGTDTQYF.

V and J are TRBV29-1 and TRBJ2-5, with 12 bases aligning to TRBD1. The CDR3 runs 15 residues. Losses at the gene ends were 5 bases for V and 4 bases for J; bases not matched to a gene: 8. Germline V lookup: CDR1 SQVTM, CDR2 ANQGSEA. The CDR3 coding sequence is TGCAGCGTTATTCCCGGGACAGGGGGCGGAGAGACCCAGTACTTC. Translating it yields CSVIPGTGGGETQYF.

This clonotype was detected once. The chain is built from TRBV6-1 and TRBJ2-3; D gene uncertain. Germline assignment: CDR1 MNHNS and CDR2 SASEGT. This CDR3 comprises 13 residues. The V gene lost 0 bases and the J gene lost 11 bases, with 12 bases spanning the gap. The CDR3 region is CASSEALRVGQYF. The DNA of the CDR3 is TGTGCCAGCAGTGAAGCGTTAAGGGTTGGGCAGTATTTT.

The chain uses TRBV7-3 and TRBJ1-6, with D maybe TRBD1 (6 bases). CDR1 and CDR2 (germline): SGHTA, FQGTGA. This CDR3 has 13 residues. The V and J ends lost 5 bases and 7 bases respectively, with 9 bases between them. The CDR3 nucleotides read TGTGCCAGCAGCGGGACACAAAATTCACCCCTCCACTTT. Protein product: CASSGTQNSPLHF.

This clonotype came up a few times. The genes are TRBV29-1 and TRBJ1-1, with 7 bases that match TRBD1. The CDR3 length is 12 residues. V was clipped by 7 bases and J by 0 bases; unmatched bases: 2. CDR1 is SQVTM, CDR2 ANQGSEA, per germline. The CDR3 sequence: CSGGQVNTEAFF. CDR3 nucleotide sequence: TGCAGCGGAGGACAGGTGAACACTGAAGCTTTCTTT.

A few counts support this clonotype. The CDR3 region is CSARTGGNSNQPQHF. For the CDR3, the DNA is TGCAGTGCTAGGACAGGGGGAAATAGCAATCAGCCCCAGCATTTT. The genes are TRBV20-1 and TRBJ1-5; 9 bases agree with TRBD1. The CDR3 has 15 amino acids. Germline-derived CDR1 and CDR2 are DFQATT and SNEGSKA (reference sequence). V trimming: 3 bases; J trimming: 0 bases; junction bases outside the gene matches: 3.

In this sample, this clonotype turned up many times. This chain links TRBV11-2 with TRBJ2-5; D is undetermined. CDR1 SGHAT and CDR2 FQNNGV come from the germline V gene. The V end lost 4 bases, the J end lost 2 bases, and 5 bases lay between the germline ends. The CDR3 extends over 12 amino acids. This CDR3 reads CASSSQQETQYF. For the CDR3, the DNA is TGTGCCAGCAGCTCCCAACAAGAGACCCAGTACTTC.

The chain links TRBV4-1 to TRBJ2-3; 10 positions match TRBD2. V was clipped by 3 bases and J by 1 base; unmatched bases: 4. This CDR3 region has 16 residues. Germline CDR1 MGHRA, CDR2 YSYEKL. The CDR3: CASSQAGTSGTDTQYF. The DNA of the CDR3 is TGCGCCAGCAGCCAGGCCGGGACTAGCGGCACAGATACGCAGTATTTT.

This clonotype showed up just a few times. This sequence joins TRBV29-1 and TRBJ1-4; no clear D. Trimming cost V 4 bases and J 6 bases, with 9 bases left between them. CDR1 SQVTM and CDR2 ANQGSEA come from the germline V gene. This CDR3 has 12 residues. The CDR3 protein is CSVVLSDEKLFF. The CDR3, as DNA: TGCAGCGTTGTCTTGAGTGATGAAAAACTGTTTTTT. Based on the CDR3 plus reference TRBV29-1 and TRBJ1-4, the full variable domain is SAVISQKPSRDICQRGTSLTIQCQVDSQVTMMFWYRQQPGQSLTLIATANQGSEATYESGFVIDKFPISRPNLTFSTLTVSNMSPEDSSIYLCSVVLSDEKLFFGSGTQLSVL.

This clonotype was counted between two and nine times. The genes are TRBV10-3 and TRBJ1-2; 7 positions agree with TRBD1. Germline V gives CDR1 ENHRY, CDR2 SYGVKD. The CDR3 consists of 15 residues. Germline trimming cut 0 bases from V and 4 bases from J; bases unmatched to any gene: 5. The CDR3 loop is CAISESRGLPYGYTF. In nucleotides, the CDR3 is TGTGCCATCAGTGAGTCGAGGGGGCTTCCCTATGGCTACACCTTC.

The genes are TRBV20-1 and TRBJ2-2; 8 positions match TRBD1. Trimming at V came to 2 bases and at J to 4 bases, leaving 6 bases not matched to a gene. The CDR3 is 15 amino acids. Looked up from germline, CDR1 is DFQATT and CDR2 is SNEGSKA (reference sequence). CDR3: CSARRRTGGTGELFF. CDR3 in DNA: TGCAGTGCTAGAAGACGAACAGGGGGCACCGGGGAGCTGTTTTTT.

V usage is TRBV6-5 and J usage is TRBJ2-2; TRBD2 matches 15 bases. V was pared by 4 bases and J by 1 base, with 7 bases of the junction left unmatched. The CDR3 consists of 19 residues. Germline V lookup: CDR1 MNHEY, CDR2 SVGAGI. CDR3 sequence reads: CASSWLGLAGGKNTGELFF. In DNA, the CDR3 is TGTGCCAGCAGTTGGCTGGGACTAGCGGGGGGAAAGAACACCGGGGAGCTGTTTTTT.

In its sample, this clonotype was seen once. The CDR3 here is CASSMTRVWDSPLHF. CDR3 DNA: TGTGCCAGTAGTATGACCCGGGTATGGGATTCACCCCTCCACTTT. The rearrangement links TRBV19 to TRBJ1-6; D gene unclear. The CDR3 consists of 15 residues. The V end lost 3 bases, the J end lost 8 bases, and 14 bases lay between the germline ends. Germline loops: CDR1 LNHDA, CDR2 SQIVND (reference sequence).

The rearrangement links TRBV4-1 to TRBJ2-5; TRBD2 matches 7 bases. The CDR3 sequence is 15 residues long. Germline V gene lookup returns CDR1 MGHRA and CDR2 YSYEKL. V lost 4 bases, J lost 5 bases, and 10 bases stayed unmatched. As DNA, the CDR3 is TGCGCCAGCAGCCCGACCCGCGGGGGTCTGGAGACCCAGTACTTC. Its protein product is CASSPTRGGLETQYF.

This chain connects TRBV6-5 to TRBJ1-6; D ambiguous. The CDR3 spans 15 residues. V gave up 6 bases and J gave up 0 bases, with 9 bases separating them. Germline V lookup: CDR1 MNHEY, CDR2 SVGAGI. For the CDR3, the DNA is TGTGCCAGCAGACCCTCGTTCTCCTATAATTCACCCCTCCACTTT. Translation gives CASRPSFSYNSPLHF.

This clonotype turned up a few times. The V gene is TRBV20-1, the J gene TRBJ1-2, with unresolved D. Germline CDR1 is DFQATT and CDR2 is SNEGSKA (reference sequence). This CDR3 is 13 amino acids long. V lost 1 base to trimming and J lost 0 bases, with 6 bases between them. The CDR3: CSARGPANYGYTF. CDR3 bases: TGCAGTGCTAGAGGCCCCGCTAACTATGGCTACACCTTC.

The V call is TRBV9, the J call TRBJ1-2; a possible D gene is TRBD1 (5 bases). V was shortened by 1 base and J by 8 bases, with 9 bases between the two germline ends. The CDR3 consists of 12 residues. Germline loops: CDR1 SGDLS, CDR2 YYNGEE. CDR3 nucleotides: TGTGCCAGCAGCGTATGGCAGGGAGGCTACACCTTC. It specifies CASSVWQGGYTF.